The 13 T cell receptor beta chains below all came from one sample that was sequenced in a study of shared clonotypes between healthy human individuals. Repertoires were generated with immunoSEQ multiplex PCR, while TCRdb's copy carries only in-frame clones and drops some. Here the sample spans about 680,000 clones, around 78% being singletons. Sequencing was performed on memory CD4+ T cells sorted from blood. Subset of the sample: CD45RA-negative fraction. The source of these receptors is a woman in her thirties in good health.

The genes are TRBV4-2 and TRBJ2-7; 10 nucleotides match TRBD1. V lost 1 base and J lost 1; bases outside the gene matches: 1. Germline V gene sequence: CDR1 LGHNA, CDR2 YNFKEQ. This CDR3 region has 15 residues. In DNA form, the CDR3 reads TGTGCCAGCAGCCAAGGGACAGGGGGGTCCTACGAGCAGTACTTC. Its protein product is CASSQGTGGSYEQYF.

This sequence joins TRBV9 and TRBJ2-5; no definite D call. This CDR3 is 15 amino acids long. V was pared by 0 bases and J by 2 bases, with 11 bases between. From germline, CDR1 is SGDLS and CDR2 YYNGEE. The DNA of the CDR3 is TGTGCCAGCAGCGTAGGGTTAGCAATTCAAGAGACCCAGTACTTC. It encodes CASSVGLAIQETQYF.

This clone occurred a few times. This sequence joins TRBV18 and TRBJ2-1, with 8 bases identical to TRBD2. This CDR3 contains 17 residues. V trimming: 3 bases; J trimming: 8 bases; junction bases outside the gene matches: 15. Per the germline V gene, CDR1 is KGHSH and CDR2 is LQKENI. DNA of the CDR3: TGTGCCAGCTCACCCGCAGGCTTAGCGGGAACTCGACATGAGCAGTTCTTC. It specifies CASSPAGLAGTRHEQFF.

As to this clone: The same CDR3 arises from other DNA sequences in this sample as well. The genes are TRBV2 and TRBJ2-7; 12 bases match TRBD2. V dropped 3 bases and J dropped 5; count of bases not matched to a gene: 5. This CDR3 is built from 15 residues. Germline loops: CDR1 SNHLY, CDR2 FYNNEI. The CDR3 region has the DNA TGTGCCAGCAGTGAGAGACTAGCGGGAGTAGACGAGCAGTACTTC. Translating it yields CASSERLAGVDEQYF.

The rearrangement uses TRBV5-1 and TRBJ2-1; 7 bases line up with TRBD1. This CDR3 contains 13 residues. In germline, CDR1 is SGHRS, CDR2 YFSETQ. V was pared by 4 bases and J by 7 bases, with 5 bases of the junction left unmatched. The CDR3 here is CASSTPTGNEQFF. The CDR3 DNA reads as TGCGCCAGCAGCACCCCGACAGGGAATGAGCAGTTCTTC.

In its sample, this clone was seen a few times. The chain uses TRBV2 and TRBJ2-7; possible D gene TRBD2, 6 bases. CDR1 and CDR2 (germline): SNHLY, FYNNEI. Trimming stripped 6 bases from V and 1 base from J, with 10 bases between. The length of the CDR3 is 13 residues. The CDR3 here is CASRGRESYEQYF. The DNA of the CDR3 is TGTGCCAGCAGAGGACGGGAGTCCTACGAGCAGTACTTC.

The rearrangement uses TRBV15 and TRBJ1-1, with a tentative D call TRBD1 (5 bases). The germline gives CDR1 LNHNV, CDR2 YYDKDF (reference sequence). V lost 3 bases to trimming and J lost 1 base, with 15 bases between them. The CDR3 is 16 residues long. The CDR3 spells CATSRGSGRANTEAFF. In nucleotides, the CDR3 is TGTGCCACCAGCAGGGGTTCAGGGAGGGCGAACACTGAAGCTTTCTTT.

Only one count was recorded for this clone. V gene TRBV7-2 combines with J gene TRBJ2-7, with 10 bases fitting TRBD1. The CDR3 sequence is 15 residues long. Germline-derived CDR1 and CDR2 are SGHTA and FQGNSA. V was clipped by 4 bases and J by 5 bases; unmatched bases: 8. The CDR3 DNA sequence: TGTGCCAGCAGCTCGGGACAGGGGAAGTACGACGAGCAGTACTTC. This translates into CASSSGQGKYDEQYF.

The table lists this clone with a count of one. This sequence joins TRBV18 and TRBJ2-7, with 11 positions matching TRBD1. CDR1 is KGHSH and CDR2 is LQKENI in the germline V gene. The CDR3 runs 14 residues. Unmatched junction bases numbered 4, after V lost 4 bases and J lost 5 bases. As DNA, the CDR3 is TGTGCCAGCTCACGGGACAGGGGGATCAACGAGCAGTACTTC. Protein product: CASSRDRGINEQYF.

This sequence joins TRBV2 and TRBJ2-7; 8 nucleotides match TRBD1. CDR1 is SNHLY, CDR2 FYNNEI, per germline. This CDR3 contains 14 residues. The V and J ends lost 6 bases and 5 bases, in that order; junction bases with no gene match: 9. The DNA of the CDR3 is TGTGCCAGCAGCCACCGGGACAGGCAGGACGAGCAGTACTTC. Translation: CASSHRDRQDEQYF.

This chain uses TRBV5-1 with TRBJ2-1, with 8 bases matching TRBD2. Losses at the gene ends were 2 bases for V and 5 bases for J; bases not matched to a gene: 12. The germline V gene has CDR1 SGHRS and CDR2 YFSETQ. CDR3 size: 17 residues. CDR3 DNA sequence: TGCGCCAGCAGCTTTTCCAGCAGCGGGAGCGTCAACAATGAGCAGTTCTTC. Protein sequence: CASSFSSSGSVNNEQFF.

Details on this clone: A far larger clone is a single base away, which makes a read error likely. This chain connects TRBV7-9 to TRBJ2-5; D uncertain. The J call may be faulty, since TRBJ2-7 better matches the DNA end. In germline, CDR1 is SEHNR, CDR2 FQNEAQ (reference sequence). The CDR3 is 12 amino acids. The CDR3 is CASSLDPYEQYF. The CDR3 DNA is TGTGCCAGCAGCTTAGACCCGTACGAGCAGTACTTC.

The chain links TRBV5-1 to TRBJ2-1; the D gene is possibly TRBD2 (5 bases). The ends were cut back, 5 bases at V and 9 bases at J, with 21 bases in the middle. Germline CDR1 reads SGHRS; CDR2 reads YFSETQ. CDR3 length equals 15 residues. In DNA form, the CDR3 reads TGCGCCAGCAGTTTGACTATTATGACGGAGAGTGAGCAGTTCTTC. It is translated as CASSLTIMTESEQFF.